One T cell receptor (beta chain) is described in this entry. This entry comes from a study of blood T cell repertoires in COVID-19. For the study at large: The samples span acute and convalescent COVID-19 from the United States, Italy and Spain. Sample material is recorded as cDNA or gDNA derived from T cells, B-cell-depleted T cells, or PBMCs.

The ends lost 4 bases at V and 4 bases at J; junction bases unmatched: 3. The CDR3 has 13 residues. The germline V gene has CDR1 LNHNV and CDR2 YYDKDF (reference sequence). Original analysis: Amplification with reference gene primers provided the estimates of nucleated cell counts. TCRdb's table, derived via immunoSEQ multiplex PCR, lists solely in-frame clones and lacks some. V and J calls plus clone size are reproduced from that table; the DNA served to infer D and trimming. This sample has 140,000 to 150,000 clones; about 87% occur once, and the top ten carry approximately 40%. The genes are TRBV15 and TRBJ2-7; TRBD2 matches 8 bases. The TCR originated in a human donor in a cohort sampled during active COVID-19. Sequenced: peripheral blood. The CDR3: CATSMAGGYEQYF. DNA of the CDR3: TGTGCCACCAGCATGGCGGGGGGTTACGAGCAGTACTTC.